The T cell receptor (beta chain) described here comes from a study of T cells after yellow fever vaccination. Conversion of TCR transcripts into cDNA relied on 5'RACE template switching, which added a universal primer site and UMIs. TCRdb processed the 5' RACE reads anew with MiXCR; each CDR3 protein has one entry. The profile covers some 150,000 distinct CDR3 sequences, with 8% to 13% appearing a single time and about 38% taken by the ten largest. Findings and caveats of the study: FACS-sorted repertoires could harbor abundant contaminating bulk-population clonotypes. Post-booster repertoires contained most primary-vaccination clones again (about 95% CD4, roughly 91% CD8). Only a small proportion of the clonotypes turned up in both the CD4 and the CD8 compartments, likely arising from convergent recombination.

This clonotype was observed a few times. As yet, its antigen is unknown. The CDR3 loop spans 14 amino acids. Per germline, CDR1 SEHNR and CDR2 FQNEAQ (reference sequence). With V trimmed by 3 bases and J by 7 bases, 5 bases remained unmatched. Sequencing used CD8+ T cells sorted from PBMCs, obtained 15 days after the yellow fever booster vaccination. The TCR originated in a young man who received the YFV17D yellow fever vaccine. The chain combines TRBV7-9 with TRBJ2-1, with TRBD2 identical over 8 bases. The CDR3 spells CASSFGGVMNEQFF. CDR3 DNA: TGTGCCAGCAGCTTCGGGGGGGTTATGAATGAGCAGTTCTTC.